One and the same sample provided the 9 T cell receptor beta chains below, sequenced in a study of blood T cell repertoires in COVID-19. Measured with immunoSEQ multiplex PCR; TCRdb has only the in-frame clones, and not every one. The sample includes about 170,000 clones, 84% of them seen just once. Sequencing input: peripheral blood. The receptors were sampled from an older man with active or convalescent COVID-19.

This chain uses TRBV15 with TRBJ2-3; TRBD1 is a possible D gene (5 bases). Trimming stripped 3 bases from V and 2 bases from J, with 15 bases between. From germline, CDR1 is LNHNV and CDR2 YYDKDF (reference sequence). The CDR3 is 16 amino acids. CDR3 sequence reads: CATSRAGVRDTDTQYF. The CDR3 coding sequence is TGTGCCACCAGCAGGGCTGGGGTCAGGGACACAGATACGCAGTATTTT.

The sample holds one count of this clone. The rearrangement links TRBV18 to TRBJ2-2, with D possibly TRBD1 on 5 matching bases. This CDR3 comprises 17 residues. Trimming took 3 bases from V and 1 from J, leaving 15 bases between them. The germline V gene has CDR1 KGHSH and CDR2 LQKENI. DNA for the CDR3: TGTGCCAGCTCACCTCGACAGTCCGGCGGGAACACCGGGGAGCTGTTTTTT. Amino acids: CASSPRQSGGNTGELFF.

The chain uses TRBV7-8 and TRBJ2-5; 7 bases agree with TRBD2. In germline, CDR1 is SGHVS, CDR2 FQNEAQ. CDR3 length: 18 residues. The trim removed 1 base at V and 4 bases at J, leaving 15 bases unmatched. CDR3 amino acids: CASSLVFYGAGGGETQYF. DNA of the CDR3: TGTGCCAGCAGCTTAGTTTTCTACGGGGCAGGCGGGGGAGAGACCCAGTACTTC.

The CDR3 sequence: CASSIEGGLITGANVLTF. The CDR3 DNA reads TGTGCCAGTAGTATAGAGGGCGGGCTTATCACTGGGGCCAACGTCCTGACTTTC. The chain has TRBV19 and TRBJ2-6, with D maybe TRBD2 (5 bases). CDR3 length: 18 amino acids. Per germline, CDR1 LNHDA and CDR2 SQIVND (reference sequence). V lost 0 bases to trimming and J lost 2 bases, with 14 bases between them. Full variable domain (missing parts from reference TRBV19 and TRBJ2-6): DGGITQSPKYLFRKEGQNVTLSCEQNLNHDAMYWYRQDPGQGLRLIYYSQIVNDFQKGDIAEGYSVSREKKESFPLTVTSAQKNPTAFYLCASSIEGGLITGANVLTFGAGSRLTVL.

The genes are TRBV25-1 and TRBJ1-1; perhaps TRBD1 as D (6 bases). The CDR3 runs to 15 residues. Trimming stripped 2 bases from V and 3 bases from J, with 13 bases between. The germline V gene has CDR1 MGHDK and CDR2 SYGVNS. CDR3 residues: CASSEPRGGDTEAFF. CDR3 nucleotides: TGTGCCAGCAGTGAACCCCGAGGGGGGGACACTGAAGCTTTCTTT.

V gene TRBV5-1 combines with J gene TRBJ1-2; no definite D call. Trimming cost V 4 bases and J 8 bases, with 12 bases left between them. The length of the CDR3 is 12 residues. Germline V gives CDR1 SGHRS, CDR2 YFSETQ. For the CDR3, the DNA is TGCGCCAGCAGCCTAAATGGGCCAGGCTACACCTTC. It translates to CASSLNGPGYTF. Based on the CDR3 plus reference TRBV5-1 and TRBJ1-2, the full variable domain is KAGVTQTPRYLIKTRGQQVTLSCSPISGHRSVSWYQQTPGQGLQFLFEYFSETQRNKGNFPGRFSGRQFSNSRSEMNVSTLELGDSALYLCASSLNGPGYTFGSGTRLTVV.

J is TRBJ2-2 and V is TRBV21-1; the DNA was not compared with TRBD1, the D call given in the table. TRBV21-1 is a recognized pseudogene. This CDR3 region has 18 residues. The CDR3 reads CASSKRGKRQGRTGELFF. The CDR3 DNA sequence: TGTGCCAGCAGCAAACGGGGGAAAAGACAGGGAAGAACCGGGGAGCTGTTTTTT.

The chain employs TRBV11-1 and TRBJ2-7; TRBD2 matches 8 bases. Losses at the gene ends were 4 bases for V and 3 bases for J; bases not matched to a gene: 8. This CDR3 is 15 amino acids long. Germline CDR1 SGHAT, CDR2 FQDESV (reference sequence). DNA of the CDR3: TGTGCCAGCAGCTCGGGACTAGACGAGCGCTACGAGCAGTACTTC. Encoded protein: CASSSGLDERYEQYF. The entire variable domain, with the rest obtained from reference TRBV11-1 and TRBJ2-7, is as follows: EAEVAQSPRYKITEKSQAVAFWCDPISGHATLYWYRQILGQGPELLVQFQDESVVDDSQLPKDRFSAERLKGVDSTLKIQPAELGDSAMYLCASSSGLDERYEQYFGPGTRLTVT.

Note on this clone: A single base separates this from a much larger clone, so it may be a read error. Distinct nucleotide sequences in the sample also encode this CDR3. The V gene is TRBV2, the J gene TRBJ1-6; no clear D gene. The CDR3 covers 14 residues. Germline CDR1 reads SNHLY; CDR2 reads FYNNEI. The CDR3 reads CASTRGAYNSPLHF. For the CDR3, the DNA is TGTGCCAGCACTCGGGGTGCCTATAATTCACCCCTTCACTTT. The entire variable domain, with the rest obtained from reference TRBV2 and TRBJ1-6, is as follows: EPEVTQTPSHQVTQMGQEVILRCVPISNHLYFYWYRQILGQKVEFLVSFYNNEISEKSEIFDDQFSVERPDGSNFTLKIRSTKLEDSAMYFCASTRGAYNSPLHFGNGTRLTVT.